This entry features one T cell receptor (beta chain) sequence. Its antigen is not identified. This sample is part of a study of early T cells in non-severe SARS-CoV-2 infection. Across the whole study: Sequenced bulk RNA came from whole blood that was unsorted, and chains were unpaired.

Whole-study results and caveats: VDJdb-based matching was biased toward anti-spike CD8 responses and missed private and CD4 specificities.

Germline V lookup: CDR1 MNHNS, CDR2 SASEGT. The CDR3 length is 15 residues. The V end was cut by 6 bases, the J end by 5 bases, with 17 bases between. The library protocol tagged individual cDNA molecules with unique molecular identifiers. TCRdb re-derived calls from the 5' RACE reads in MiXCR, one entry per CDR3 protein. The data hold tens of thousands of distinct CDR3 sequences, with about 11% observed a single time. V and J are TRBV6-1 and TRBJ2-4; possibly TRBD2 for D (6 bases). The sample consisted of whole blood. This TCR derives from an adult who was a healthcare worker with PCR-confirmed SARS-CoV-2 infection or an uninfected control (not recorded which). The CDR3 DNA reads TGTGCCAGCAGGGACTCGGGGGTTTTGGAAAACATTCAGTACTTC. This encodes CASRDSGVLENIQYF.